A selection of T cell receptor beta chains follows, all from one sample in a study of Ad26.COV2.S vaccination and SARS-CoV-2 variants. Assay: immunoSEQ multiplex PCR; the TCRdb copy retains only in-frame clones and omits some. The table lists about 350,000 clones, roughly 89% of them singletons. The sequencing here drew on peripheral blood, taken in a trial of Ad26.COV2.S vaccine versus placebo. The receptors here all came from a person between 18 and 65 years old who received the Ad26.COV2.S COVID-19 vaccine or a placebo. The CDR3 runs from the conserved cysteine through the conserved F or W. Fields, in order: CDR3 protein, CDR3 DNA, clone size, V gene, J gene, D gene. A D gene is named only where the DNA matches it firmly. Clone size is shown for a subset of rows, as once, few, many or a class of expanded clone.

cdr3_aa: CASSPTGGKVHNEKLFF; cdr3_nt: TGTGCCAGCAGCCCGACAGGGGGCAAGGTGCATAATGAAAAACTGTTTTTT; clone_size: .; v_call: TRBV28; j_call: TRBJ1-4; d_call: TRBD1
cdr3_aa: CASSKPLGNTLYNEQFF; cdr3_nt: TGTGCCAGTAGTAAACCCCTGGGGAACACTTTATACAATGAGCAGTTCTTC; clone_size: once; v_call: TRBV19; j_call: TRBJ2-1; d_call: .
cdr3_aa: CASSIGTQTSETQYF; cdr3_nt: TGTGCCAGCAGTATCGGGACTCAAACGTCAGAGACCCAGTACTTC; clone_size: once; v_call: TRBV6-2/TRBV6-3; j_call: TRBJ2-5; d_call: .
cdr3_aa: CASSSGTGSSYEQYF; cdr3_nt: TGTGCCAGCAGTTCCGGGACGGGGAGCTCCTACGAGCAGTACTTC; clone_size: .; v_call: TRBV27; j_call: TRBJ2-7; d_call: .
cdr3_aa: CASRSTGDTEAFF; cdr3_nt: TGTGCCAGCAGATCCACAGGGGACACTGAAGCTTTCTTT; clone_size: .; v_call: TRBV7-9; j_call: TRBJ1-1; d_call: TRBD1
cdr3_aa: CASSYLLAGGANYEQYF; cdr3_nt: TGTGCCAGCAGTTATCTACTAGCGGGGGGCGCAAACTACGAGCAGTACTTC; clone_size: .; v_call: TRBV6-2/TRBV6-3; j_call: TRBJ2-7; d_call: TRBD2
cdr3_aa: CASSQDTQNQPQHF; cdr3_nt: TGTGCCAGCAGCCAAGATACACAAAATCAGCCCCAGCATTTT; clone_size: once; v_call: TRBV3-1/TRBV3-2; j_call: TRBJ1-5; d_call: .
cdr3_aa: CASSLGTFQETQYF; cdr3_nt: TGCGCCAGCAGCTTGGGGACGTTCCAAGAGACCCAGTACTTC; clone_size: .; v_call: TRBV5-1; j_call: TRBJ2-5; d_call: .
cdr3_aa: CASSPDPTSYEQYF; cdr3_nt: TGCGCCAGCAGCCCCGACCCGACCTCCTACGAGCAGTACTTC; clone_size: .; v_call: TRBV5-1; j_call: TRBJ2-7; d_call: .
cdr3_aa: CASGQTNEQFF; cdr3_nt: TGTGCCAGCGGACAGACAAATGAGCAGTTCTTC; clone_size: .; v_call: TRBV12-3/TRBV12-4; j_call: TRBJ2-1; d_call: .
cdr3_aa: CASRGFPSGSGEQFF; cdr3_nt: TGTGCCAGCAGGGGGTTCCCTAGCGGGAGTGGTGAGCAGTTCTTC; clone_size: .; v_call: TRBV2; j_call: TRBJ2-1; d_call: TRBD2
cdr3_aa: CASGQGGSNQPQHF; cdr3_nt: TGTGCCAGTGGACAGGGAGGCAGCAATCAGCCCCAGCATTTT; clone_size: once; v_call: TRBV25-1; j_call: TRBJ1-5; d_call: TRBD1